This T cell receptor beta chain was documented in a study of blood T cell repertoires in COVID-19. Across the study: Researchers got acute and convalescent COVID-19 samples from the United States, Italy and Spain. T cells, B-cell-depleted T cells, or PBMCs supplied cDNA or gDNA.

Per the original methods: Reference gene primer amplification in the assay estimated nucleated cell counts. Here immunoSEQ multiplex PCR was the method, and the copy in TCRdb shows in-frame clones only, minus some. That table is the source of V, J and clone size, and D and trimming were worked out from the DNA. This sample carries approximately 180,000 clones, over 80% of them seen once, and the ten largest clones take 5.5% to 8%. CDR3 size: 14 residues. V was clipped by 1 base and J by 8 bases; unmatched bases: 4. Germline CDR1 LNHDA, CDR2 SQIVND (reference sequence). This clone has only one observation. The Seattle patients joined while their infection was active and were tracked longitudinally afterward.

The sequenced material came from peripheral blood. The TCR sequence derives from a woman in her thirties or forties with COVID-19, enrolled during active disease. This rearrangement joins TRBV19 to TRBJ1-3; 8 nucleotides match TRBD1. The CDR3 DNA is TGTGCCAGTAGTATAGCGACAGGGGTGGACACCATATATTTT. Protein sequence: CASSIATGVDTIYF. The complete variable domain, with remaining parts taken from reference TRBV19 and TRBJ1-3, reads DGGITQSPKYLFRKEGQNVTLSCEQNLNHDAMYWYRQDPGQGLRLIYYSQIVNDFQKGDIAEGYSVSREKKESFPLTVTSAQKNPTAFYLCASSIATGVDTIYFGEGSWLTVV.